This TCR beta chain was identified during a study of blood T cell repertoires in COVID-19 (dated by TCRdb to the early 2020s). As for the study more broadly: The collaborator samples originated in the United States, Italy and Spain and spanned the acute and convalescent phases of COVID-19. The material from the prospective study consisted of cDNA or gDNA derived from T cells, B-cell-depleted T cells, or PBMCs. Deeply sampled blood TCRbeta repertoires from subjects exposed to, actively infected with, or recovered from COVID-19 were included in the dataset. A freely available public database, intended as a resource for researchers studying the immune response to SARS-CoV-2, is where the repertoires were released. The samples were drawn from the first 160 participants of the ongoing ImmuneRACE study and from 950 to 1,500 subjects provided by 6 global collaborators. A de-identified subject ID, COVID-19 status, age in years and sex were almost always included in the sample metadata. HLA class I and class II types, where available, came from metadata supplied by the sample provider rather than from assay-based typing.

Broad study findings and their caveats: The quantity of clinical and demographic metadata differed by source and by participant and was supplied without curation.

CDR1 WSHSY and CDR2 SAAADI were looked up in the germline V gene. Measured from the cysteine to the phenylalanine, the CDR3 is 16 residues long. The entry retains the CDR3 DNA only, 48 bases that are in frame from base 1. After removal of 4 bases from V and 7 bases from J, the junction retains 16 bases not matched to a gene. The collaborating institutions used their own protocols to collect whole blood in K2EDTA tubes. For TCRbeta analysis, collaborators shipped samples as frozen whole blood, isolated PBMCs, or DNA extracted from either of those sample types. This clone was detected only once. Its antigen is unknown. No per-base quality is available; no much larger clone lies one base away. TCRbeta CDR3 regions were amplified from genomic DNA by means of the immunoSEQ Assay, a bias-controlled multiplex PCR. For the original study's pipeline: The number of nucleated cells in each sample was estimated from the amplification of reference gene primers within the assay. To quantify the absolute abundance of each unique TCRbeta CDR3 rearrangement, sequence reads were collapsed and filtered. For each sample, productive Simpson clonality was calculated by taking the square root of Simpson's diversity index across productive rearrangements. TCRdb limited this immuneACCESS table to in-frame rearrangements with V and J called. A share of clones is missing; checked studies link under half to unresolved V genes, and the rest is unexplained. Clonal size and the V and J genes are those of that table, whereas D and trimming came from the DNA. A total of more than 85,000 clones appear in this sample, 85% of them only once. Clones ranked in the top ten supply 38% of the sample.

The sample was peripheral blood. The rearranged segments are TRBV10-2 and TRBJ2-7, with TRBD2 matching 7 junction bases. This TCR was recovered from an elderly man with acute or convalescent COVID-19. The DNA sequence is as follows: TGCGCCAGCAGTGGGGGGAGGGCCCTGGTAACGGAGGAGCAGTACTTC. Protein translation: CASSGGRALVTEEQYF.